A selection of T cell receptor beta chains follows, all from one sample in a study of T cells in Graves' hyperthyroidism and ophthalmopathy. TCRdb itself ran the multiplex PCR reads through MiXCR, one entry per CDR3 protein. The sample includes 490,000 or so distinct CDR3 sequences, 20% to 25% of them seen just once. The sample consisted of blood. These receptor sequences come from a woman in her sixties or seventies with Graves' ophthalmopathy. The CDR3 runs from the conserved cysteine through the conserved F or W. A D gene is named only where the DNA matches it firmly. Not all rows give a size; the values are once, few, many and, for expanded clones, a class.

v_call	d_call	clone_size	j_call	cdr3_aa	cdr3_nt
TRBV19	-	few	TRBJ1-1	CASSIRRVNTEAFF	TGTGCCAGTAGTATCCGCAGGGTGAACACTGAAGCTTTCTTT
TRBV19	-	-	TRBJ2-7	CASSIKGGLDYEQYF	TGTGCCAGCAGTATAAAGGGGGGGCTTGACTACGAGCAGTACTTC
TRBV20-1	-	few	TRBJ2-2	CSARDLNTGELFF	TGCAGTGCTAGGGACTTGAACACCGGGGAGCTGTTTTTT
TRBV28	TRBD1	many	TRBJ1-1	CASSPRTGSTEAFF	TGTGCCAGCAGTCCTCGGACAGGGAGCACTGAAGCTTTCTTT
TRBV9	TRBD2	many	TRBJ2-5	CASSARGGYQETQYF	TGTGCCAGCAGTGCACGGGGGGGGTACCAAGAGACCCAGTACTTC
TRBV4-3	-	-	TRBJ1-5	CASSRDENQPQHF	TGCGCCAGCAGCCGGGACGAGAATCAGCCCCAGCATTTT
TRBV12-3/TRBV12-4	-	many	TRBJ1-6	CASSFGGTRIWPLHF	TGTGCCAGCAGCTTTGGGGGGACCCGAATATGGCCCCTCCACTTT
TRBV5-6	TRBD1	-	TRBJ1-5	CASSLDRAQPQHF	TGTGCCAGCAGCTTAGACAGGGCCCAGCCCCAGCATTTT
TRBV6-1	TRBD2	-	TRBJ2-1	CASSEPRGSGTSGTEFF	TGTGCCAGCAGTGAACCCCGGGGGTCCGGGACTAGCGGGACTGAGTTCTTC
TRBV19	-	-	TRBJ2-2	CASQTTYFSTGELFF	TGTGCCAGCCAAACCACCTACTTTAGTACCGGGGAGCTGTTTTTT
TRBV2	-	many	TRBJ2-4	CASSAKNIQYF	TGTGCCAGCAGTGCCAAAAACATTCAGTACTTC
TRBV2	-	many	TRBJ1-4	CASPKGRGGEKLFF	TGTGCCAGCCCGAAGGGCAGGGGTGGAGAAAAACTGTTTTTT
TRBV28	TRBD2	many	TRBJ2-3	CASRLAGGGTDTQYF	TGTGCCAGCAGACTAGCGGGAGGGGGCACAGATACGCAGTATTTT
TRBV5-6	TRBD1	-	TRBJ1-1	CASSLGQGYRDTEAFF	TGTGCCAGCAGCTTAGGACAGGGTTACAGGGACACTGAAGCTTTCTTT
TRBV6-5	TRBD2	-	TRBJ2-1	CASSYLAGGGEQFF	TGTGCCAGCAGTTACCTAGCGGGAGGAGGTGAGCAGTTCTTC
TRBV6-2/TRBV6-3	TRBD1	many	TRBJ1-5	CASSWEGAGQPQHF	TGTGCCAGCAGCTGGGAGGGGGCCGGACAGCCCCAGCATTTT
TRBV2	-	many	TRBJ2-3	CASSEVYVGADTQYF	TGTGCCAGCAGTGAAGTTTATGTGGGCGCAGATACGCAGTATTTT
TRBV19	-	-	TRBJ1-5	CASSGGNRVGLQHF	TGTGCCAGTAGTGGGGGAAACAGGGTTGGGCTCCAGCATTTT
TRBV5-1	-	-	TRBJ1-2	CASSSRTLYGYTF	TGCGCCAGCAGCTCTAGGACCCTCTATGGCTACACCTTC
TRBV5-1	-	-	TRBJ1-3	CASSARGNGNTIYF	TGCGCCAGCAGTGCACGGGGGAATGGAAACACCATATATTTT
TRBV9	TRBD1	-	TRBJ1-1	CASSPPDRGNTEAFF	TGTGCCAGCAGCCCCCCGGACAGGGGGAACACTGAAGCTTTCTTT
TRBV19	-	-	TRBJ1-1	CASSHGSVNTEAFF	TGTGCCAGTAGCCACGGATCGGTGAACACTGAAGCTTTCTTT
TRBV19	TRBD1	-	TRBJ1-1	CASSRGQGHMNTKAFF	TGTGCCAGTAGTCGGGGACAGGGGCACATGAACACTAAAGCTTTCTTT
TRBV15	TRBD1	few	TRBJ1-2	CATSSGQGNYGYTF	TGTGCCACCAGCAGTGGACAGGGAAACTATGGCTACACCTTC
TRBV19	TRBD1	few	TRBJ1-5	CASIAGTGVQPQHF	TGTGCCAGTATTGCCGGGACAGGTGTTCAGCCCCAGCATTTT
TRBV14	-	-	TRBJ2-3	CASSQLPGSSTDTQYF	TGTGCCAGCAGCCAATTGCCAGGGTCAAGCACAGATACGCAGTATTTT
TRBV6-1	TRBD1	few	TRBJ1-1	CASTLGQVYTEAFF	TGTGCCAGCACCCTCGGACAGGTTTACACTGAAGCTTTCTTT
TRBV12-3/TRBV12-4	-	many	TRBJ2-5	CASSLGETQYF	TGTGCCAGCAGTTTAGGAGAGACCCAGTACTTC
TRBV28	TRBD1	many	TRBJ1-2	CASSLDRVEGYTF	TGTGCCAGCAGTTTAGACAGGGTAGAGGGCTACACCTTC
TRBV29-1	-	-	TRBJ1-2	CSVEKGGGYTF	TGCAGCGTTGAGAAAGGGGGTGGCTACACCTTC
TRBV28	-	many	TRBJ1-1	CASSLSHYRPQNTEAFF	TGTGCCAGCAGTTTATCTCATTATAGGCCCCAGAACACTGAAGCTTTCTTT
TRBV15	-	-	TRBJ2-6	CATSKGLPSGANVLTF	TGTGCCACCAGCAAGGGACTTCCCTCTGGGGCCAACGTCCTGACTTTC
TRBV20-1	TRBD1	few	TRBJ2-1	CSATYRGSYNEQFF	TGCAGTGCTACTTACAGGGGGTCGTACAATGAGCAGTTCTTC
TRBV2	TRBD2	few	TRBJ2-7	CASNRLAGVYERYF	TGTGCCAGCAACAGGCTAGCGGGAGTCTACGAGCGGTACTTC
TRBV5-1	-	-	TRBJ2-4	CASSLNGAKNIQYF	TGCGCCAGCAGCTTGAACGGGGCCAAAAACATTCAGTACTTC
TRBV7-9	TRBD1	few	TRBJ1-2	CASSRDRAHTF	TGTGCCAGCAGCCGAGACAGGGCGCATACCTTC
TRBV3-1	TRBD2	few	TRBJ2-1	CASSQASGSFNEQFF	TGTGCCAGCAGCCAAGCTAGCGGGAGTTTCAATGAGCAGTTCTTC
TRBV6-1	TRBD1	many	TRBJ2-7	CASKEGAALEQYF	TGTGCCAGCAAAGAGGGGGCCGCTCTCGAGCAGTACTTC
TRBV7-9	-	-	TRBJ1-1	CASSQGKGVGTEAFF	TGTGCCAGCAGCCAGGGCAAGGGAGTAGGGACTGAAGCTTTCTTT
TRBV10-3	TRBD1	many	TRBJ1-1	CAISSGQGNTEAFF	TGTGCCATCAGCTCGGGACAGGGGAACACTGAAGCTTTCTTT
TRBV2	-	many	TRBJ2-3	CASSEKDWDTDTQYF	TGTGCCAGCAGTGAAAAGGATTGGGACACAGATACGCAGTATTTT
TRBV5-6	-	once	TRBJ2-1	CASSLVGFNNEQFF	TGTGCCAGCAGCTTGGTGGGTTTTAACAATGAGCAGTTCTTC
TRBV6-1	-	few	TRBJ1-6	CASRDRGRTNSPLHF	TGTGCCAGCAGGGATAGGGGACGGACTAATTCACCCCTCCACTTT
TRBV6-1	TRBD1	many	TRBJ2-1	CASTVGQGYNEQFF	TGTGCCAGCACCGTGGGACAGGGATACAATGAGCAGTTCTTC
TRBV6-2/TRBV6-3	TRBD1	once	TRBJ1-4	CASSYLFSAGGFGEKLFF	TGTGCCAGCAGTTACCTTTTTAGTGCAGGGGGGTTTGGAGAAAAACTGTTTTTT
TRBV29-1	-	many	TRBJ1-1	CSVIAYAEAFF	TGCAGCGTTATCGCTTACGCTGAAGCTTTCTTT
TRBV30	-	-	TRBJ1-6	CAWETAYNSPLHF	TGTGCCTGGGAGACCGCCTATAATTCACCCCTCCACTTT
TRBV6-5	-	few	TRBJ2-7	CASSYSAQTYEQYF	TGTGCCAGCAGTTACTCGGCGCAAACCTACGAGCAGTACTTC
TRBV7-2	-	few	TRBJ2-2	CASSLIGGGELFF	TGTGCCAGCAGCCTAATCGGGGGTGGTGAGCTGTTTTTT
TRBV11-3	-	-	TRBJ2-7	CASSSGSSAQYF	TGTGCCAGCAGCTCCGGATCTAGTGCGCAGTACTTC
TRBV12-5	-	few	TRBJ2-1	CASGRPSSNEQFF	TGTGCTAGTGGGCGACCTTCGAGCAATGAGCAGTTCTTC
TRBV7-3	-	-	TRBJ2-1	CASSTADNEQFF	TGTGCCAGCTCCACAGCGGACAATGAGCAGTTCTTC
TRBV30	-	many	TRBJ1-1	CAWSRQVNTEAFF	TGTGCCTGGAGCCGACAGGTGAACACTGAAGCTTTCTTT
TRBV29-1	TRBD2	few	TRBJ2-3	CSVETQAGDTQYF	TGCAGCGTTGAGACTCAAGCGGGGGATACGCAGTATTTT
TRBV11-2	-	many	TRBJ2-7	CASTGGRTYEQYF	TGTGCCAGCACAGGGGGGAGGACCTACGAGCAGTACTTC
TRBV12-5	TRBD1	few	TRBJ1-1	CASGPGQGASEAFF	TGTGCTAGTGGACCGGGACAGGGGGCGTCTGAAGCTTTCTTT
TRBV6-2/TRBV6-3	-	-	TRBJ2-3	CASSYGAESTDTQYF	TGTGCCAGCAGTTACGGGGCGGAGAGCACAGATACGCAGTATTTT
TRBV28	TRBD1	once	TRBJ1-2	CASSLLPGQGSDGGHTF	TGTGCCAGCAGTCTATTACCGGGACAGGGGTCAGATGGTGGCCACACCTTC
TRBV7-8	TRBD2	many	TRBJ2-3	CASSSMTSGADTQYF	TGTGCCAGCAGCTCAATGACTAGCGGGGCAGATACGCAGTATTTT
TRBV12-3/TRBV12-4	-	many	TRBJ2-1	CASSLERTDDNEQFF	TGTGCCAGCAGTTTGGAAAGGACGGACGACAATGAGCAGTTCTTC